The 32 T cell receptor beta chains below come from one sample, sequenced in a study of Ad26.COV2.S vaccination and SARS-CoV-2 variants. Specified treatment: over 15 received Ad26.COV2.S at low or high dose, single or two shots; a few received placebo; per-sample allocation not given. Samples came from day 63 after the first vaccine or placebo injection. The protocol was immunoSEQ multiplex PCR, while the TCRdb copy is restricted to in-frame clones and leaves out a portion. Among under 500,000 clones listed, about nine tenths were seen once. Sequencing was performed on peripheral blood, taken in a trial of Ad26.COV2.S vaccine versus placebo. The receptors here all came from a person between 18 and 65 years old who received the Ad26.COV2.S COVID-19 vaccine or a placebo.

The V and J genes are TRBV29-1 and TRBJ2-7; D remains unclear. The V and J ends lost 0 bases and 1 base respectively, with 7 bases between them. Per the germline V gene, CDR1 is SQVTM and CDR2 is ANQGSEA. The CDR3 spans 13 residues. The CDR3 sequence is CSVEDTGSYEQYF. DNA for the CDR3: TGCAGCGTTGAAGATACCGGGTCCTACGAGCAGTACTTC.

V is TRBV7-2 and J is TRBJ1-2; D is unresolved. CDR1 SGHTA and CDR2 FQGNSA come from the germline V gene. V dropped 5 bases and J dropped 7 bases, with 14 bases sitting between them. The CDR3 contains 13 residues. CDR3: CASSPPESRGYTF. As DNA, the CDR3 is TGTGCCAGCAGCCCGCCCGAATCCCGTGGCTACACCTTC.

The gene calls are TRBV15 and TRBJ2-7, with 7 bases lining up with TRBD1. The CDR3 runs to 14 residues. With 3 bases clipped from V and 4 bases from J, the junction kept 6 bases outside the gene matches. Germline CDR1 is LNHNV and CDR2 is YYDKDF (reference sequence). The CDR3: CATSRGSQGYEQYF. In DNA form, the CDR3 reads TGTGCCACCAGCAGGGGTTCACAGGGGTACGAGCAGTACTTC.

This clone was seen just once. The chain carries TRBV5-4 and TRBJ2-7, with D unclear. Trimming cost V 5 bases and J 0 bases, with 12 bases left between them. Germline CDR1 reads SGHNT; CDR2 reads YYREEE (reference sequence). The CDR3 runs 14 residues. The CDR3 protein is CASSSSASSYEQYF. The CDR3 DNA reads as TGTGCCAGCAGTTCCTCCGCTAGCTCCTACGAGCAGTACTTC.

The rearrangement links TRBV27 to TRBJ2-3; no clear D gene. Trimming shortened V by 6 bases and J by 1 base, and 14 bases separated the two germline ends. Germline CDR1 and CDR2: MNHEY and SMNVEV (reference sequence). The CDR3 has 15 amino acids. CDR3 DNA: TGTGCCAGCAGCGCGACGGCCTGGCGCACAGATACGCAGTATTTT. The encoded protein is CASSATAWRTDTQYF.

This clone was seen a single time. CDR3 coding DNA: TGTGCCAGCAGTTACTCGAGCGGCGGGGGAGAGACCCAGTACTTC. Its protein is CASSYSSGGGETQYF. The V and J genes are TRBV6-2 or TRBV6-3 and TRBJ2-5, with 7 bases matching TRBD2. V trimming: 0 bases; J trimming: 4 bases; junction bases outside the gene matches: 5. Germline CDR1 and CDR2: MNHEY and SVGEGT. The CDR3 runs 15 residues.

This clone was picked up a small number of times. V is TRBV2 and J is TRBJ2-2, with D possibly TRBD1 on 6 matching bases. This CDR3 is built from 14 residues. With 7 bases removed from V and 6 bases from J, the gap between germline ends came to 15 bases. Germline values: CDR1 SNHLY, CDR2 FYNNEI. The CDR3 is CASIAGEFPGELFF. The CDR3 DNA sequence: TGTGCCAGCATCGCAGGGGAGTTTCCCGGGGAGCTGTTTTTT.

This chain connects TRBV4-3 to TRBJ2-7; D assignment may be TRBD1 or TRBD2 (6 bases each). CDR3 length: 15 residues. The V end was cut by 2 bases, the J end by 4 bases, with 15 bases between. CDR1 is LGHNA and CDR2 is YSLEER in the germline V gene. Written as DNA, the CDR3 is TGCGCCAGCAGCCAAATTAGGGGGGCGGGATACGAGCAGTACTTC. The encoded protein is CASSQIRGAGYEQYF.

This chain joins TRBV28 and TRBJ2-7; D uncertain. Trimming left V 7 bases short and J 6 bases short, with 10 bases between. CDR1 is MDHEN, CDR2 SYDVKM, per germline. The CDR3 runs to 11 residues. The CDR3 nucleotides read TGTGCCAGCATCTCTCTCGGCGAGCAGTACTTC. Translated: CASISLGEQYF. The variable domain in full, completed from reference TRBV28 and TRBJ2-7, reads DVKVTQSSRYLVKRTGEKVFLECVQDMDHENMFWYRQDPGLGLRLIYFSYDVKMKEKGDIPEGYSVSREKKERFSLILESASTNQTSMYLCASISLGEQYFGPGTRLTVT.

This rearrangement joins TRBV19 to TRBJ1-1; 7 nucleotides align to TRBD1. With 3 bases clipped from V and 1 base from J, the junction kept 5 bases outside the gene matches. The CDR3 spans 15 residues. Germline V lookup: CDR1 LNHDA, CDR2 SQIVND (reference sequence). CDR3 coding DNA: TGTGCCAGTAGTATCTTAGCAGGGGGGAACACTGAAGCTTTCTTT. Translating gives CASSILAGGNTEAFF.

This clone was picked up one time. The chain employs TRBV9 and TRBJ1-1, with D tentatively TRBD1 (6 bases). Germline loops: CDR1 SGDLS, CDR2 YYNGEE. CDR3 size: 17 residues. Trimming pared 0 bases from V and 0 bases from J, leaving 15 bases between. CDR3 in DNA: TGTGCCAGCAGCGTAGGGTCTCAGGGGCCATTGAACACTGAAGCTTTCTTT. This sequence encodes CASSVGSQGPLNTEAFF.

V is TRBV6-2 or TRBV6-3 and J is TRBJ2-7; tentative D call: TRBD2 (5 bases). Trimming took 4 bases from V and 1 from J, leaving 11 bases between them. The germline V gene has CDR1 MNHEY and CDR2 SVGEGT. The CDR3 contains 14 residues. The CDR3 bases are TGTGCCAGCAGTTGGAGCGGCCTGTCCTACGAGCAGTACTTC. This gives the protein CASSWSGLSYEQYF.

V gene TRBV7-6 combines with J gene TRBJ1-6; D not resolved. Per the germline V gene, CDR1 is SGHVS and CDR2 is FNYEAQ. The CDR3 totals 13 residues. Trimming removed 0 bases at V and 7 bases at J, with 4 bases between. CDR3 nucleotides: TGTGCCAGCAGCTTAGCCGTAAATTCACCCCTCCACTTT. It encodes CASSLAVNSPLHF.

J is TRBJ2-7 and V is TRBV20-1; D may be TRBD1 (6 bases). V was trimmed by 3 bases and J by 0 bases, leaving 15 bases between them. The length of the CDR3 is 15 residues. The germline CDR1 and CDR2 sequences are DFQATT and SNEGSKA (reference sequence). The CDR3, as DNA: TGCAGTGCTAGTCGTGGGGGCTCAAGCTCCTACGAGCAGTACTTC. Translated: CSASRGGSSSYEQYF.

This rearrangement joins TRBV6-2 or TRBV6-3 to TRBJ2-2; 13 bases are a match to TRBD2. Per the germline V gene, CDR1 is MNHEY and CDR2 is SVGEGT. The CDR3 contains 20 residues. Trimming removed 3 bases from V and 0 bases from J; junction bases left unmatched: 10. The CDR3 DNA reads as TGTGCCAGCAGTTATACCTCGACTAGCGGGGGGTACGCGAACACCGGGGAGCTGTTTTTT. It yields the protein CASSYTSTSGGYANTGELFF.

This rearrangement joins TRBV7-2 to TRBJ2-3; 9 nucleotides match TRBD1. CDR3 length: 17 amino acids. CDR1 and CDR2 (germline): SGHTA, FQGNSA. The V segment lost 0 bases and the J segment 1 base; nucleotides outside the gene matches: 5. The CDR3 reads CASSLAYRTGGTDTQYF. For the CDR3, the DNA is TGTGCCAGCAGCTTAGCGTACCGGACAGGGGGCACAGATACGCAGTATTTT.

This rearrangement joins TRBV2 to TRBJ1-1; perhaps TRBD1 as D (6 bases). This CDR3 comprises 14 residues. V lost 4 bases, J lost 2 bases, and 11 bases lay in between. The germline gives CDR1 SNHLY, CDR2 FYNNEI. CDR3 coding DNA: TGTGCCAGCAGTGTCGGGGGCGCCAACACTGAAGCTTTCTTT. It is translated as CASSVGGANTEAFF.

Turning to this clone: The same CDR3 is also encoded by other DNA sequences in this sample. CDR3 DNA sequence: TGTGCCAGCAGTCGGGACAGGGGATCACCCCTCCACTTT. Amino acids: CASSRDRGSPLHF. V is TRBV6-5 and J is TRBJ1-6; 10 bases align to TRBD1. CDR1 is MNHEY, CDR2 SVGAGI, per germline. The CDR3 covers 13 residues. Germline trimming cut 5 bases from V and 10 bases from J; bases unmatched to any gene: 2.

The rearrangement joins TRBV5-4 to TRBJ2-3; the D is unclear. The V gene lost 2 bases and the J gene lost 1 base, with 5 bases spanning the gap. The germline V gene encodes CDR1 SGHNT and CDR2 YYREEE (reference sequence). The CDR3 has 13 residues. The CDR3 DNA sequence: TGTGCCAGCAGCTTTTTCGGCACAGATACGCAGTATTTT. The encoded protein is CASSFFGTDTQYF. The full variable domain, completed using reference TRBV5-4 and TRBJ2-3, is ETGVTQSPTHLIKTRGQQVTLRCSSQSGHNTVSWYQQALGQGPQFIFQYYREEENGRGNFPPRFSGLQFPNYSSELNVNALELDDSALYLCASSFFGTDTQYFGPGTRLTVL.

In its sample, this clone was seen a few times. Other DNA sequences within the sample encode an identical CDR3. The chain joins TRBV3-1 (or the pseudogene TRBV3-2) to TRBJ1-2; D is uncertain. Trimming removed 1 base from V and 4 bases from J, with 1 base in between. CDR1 and CDR2 (germline): LGHDT, YNNKEL (reference sequence). The CDR3 runs 11 residues. The CDR3 sequence is CASSQAYGYTF. CDR3 coding DNA: TGTGCCAGCAGCCAAGCCTATGGCTACACCTTC.

This chain joins TRBV6-2 or TRBV6-3 and TRBJ2-2, with 8 bases matching TRBD1. Germline-derived CDR1 and CDR2 are MNHEY and SVGEGT. The CDR3 spans 15 residues. V dropped 5 bases and J dropped 6; count of bases not matched to a gene: 8. Here the CDR3 reads CASSGQGIDSGELFF. Here the CDR3 DNA reads TGTGCCAGCAGTGGACAGGGAATCGACTCCGGGGAGCTGTTTTTT.

DNA of the CDR3: TGTGCCAGCAGCCCACCCGGGACAGGGCTCACCGGGGAGCTGTTTTTT. It is translated as CASSPPGTGLTGELFF. V usage is TRBV7-9 and J usage is TRBJ2-2; 9 bases are shared with TRBD1. The CDR3 runs to 16 residues. V dropped 5 bases and J dropped 4; count of bases not matched to a gene: 8. Germline V gene data show CDR1 as SEHNR and CDR2 as FQNEAQ (reference sequence).

V is TRBV28 and J is TRBJ1-6, with D possibly matching TRBD1 (5 bases). Trimming shortened V by 3 bases and J by 8 bases, and 17 bases separated the two germline ends. The germline CDR1 and CDR2 sequences are MDHEN and SYDVKM. The CDR3 totals 16 residues. The CDR3 protein is CASSLFPGRKYSPLHF. CDR3 DNA: TGTGCCAGCAGTTTGTTCCCAGGGAGGAAATATTCACCCCTCCACTTT.

J is TRBJ2-2 and V is TRBV3-1 (or the pseudogene TRBV3-2), with D perhaps matching TRBD2 (6 bases). Trimming shortened V by 3 bases and J by 6 bases, and 14 bases separated the two germline ends. The CDR3 runs 15 residues. Per the germline V gene, CDR1 is LGHDT and CDR2 is YNNKEL (reference sequence). The DNA of the CDR3 is TGTGCCAGCAGCCACGCCGGACTATCCCCCGGGGAGCTGTTTTTT. Translating it yields CASSHAGLSPGELFF.

This clone was counted between two and nine times. The CDR3: CASSFGGGLQETQYF. CDR3 bases: TGCGCCAGCAGCTTTGGCGGGGGCCTTCAAGAGACCCAGTACTTC. V gene TRBV5-1 combines with J gene TRBJ2-5, with a possible D match to TRBD2 (7 bases). CDR3 length equals 15 residues. Trimming pared 2 bases from V and 2 bases from J, leaving 13 bases between. Per germline, CDR1 SGHRS and CDR2 YFSETQ.

The rearrangement links TRBV20-1 to TRBJ2-3; 15 nucleotides match TRBD2. This CDR3 is 20 amino acids long. Looked up from germline, CDR1 is DFQATT and CDR2 is SNEGSKA (reference sequence). Unmatched junction bases numbered 15, after V lost 3 bases and J lost 2 bases. In DNA form, the CDR3 reads TGCAGTGCTAGTGAATTAGGGACTGGACTAGCGGGGGGGGTCACAGATACGCAGTATTTT. This codes for CSASELGTGLAGGVTDTQYF.

DNA for the CDR3: TGTGCCAGCAGCCCAGGGGGCTTTGGAAACACCATATATTTT. Its protein product is CASSPGGFGNTIYF. The chain recombines TRBV7-2 with TRBJ1-3; 8 positions match TRBD1. The CDR3 spans 14 residues. V was pared by 5 bases and J by 3 bases, with 3 bases of the junction left unmatched. Germline V gene data show CDR1 as SGHTA and CDR2 as FQGNSA.

The rearrangement uses TRBV5-4 and TRBJ2-7; D could derive from TRBD1 or TRBD2 (5 bases each). V lost 2 bases to trimming and J lost 5 bases, with 17 bases between them. There are 15 residues in the CDR3. CDR1 is SGHNT and CDR2 is YYREEE in the germline V gene (reference sequence). CDR3 in amino acids: CASSFFRDPMDEQYF. In DNA, the CDR3 is TGTGCCAGCAGCTTTTTTAGGGACCCAATGGACGAGCAGTACTTC.

This clone has just one count. The chain recombines TRBV19 with TRBJ1-2; 8 bases are a match to TRBD1. CDR3 length: 15 amino acids. Germline V gives CDR1 LNHDA, CDR2 SQIVND (reference sequence). V was clipped by 1 base and J by 0 bases; unmatched bases: 1. The CDR3 DNA follows: TGTGCCAGTAGTATAGGGACAGGGCCTAACTATGGCTACACCTTC. This encodes CASSIGTGPNYGYTF. Full variable domain (remainder filled in from reference TRBV19 and TRBJ1-2): DGGITQSPKYLFRKEGQNVTLSCEQNLNHDAMYWYRQDPGQGLRLIYYSQIVNDFQKGDIAEGYSVSREKKESFPLTVTSAQKNPTAFYLCASSIGTGPNYGYTFGSGTRLTVV.

The chain joins TRBV5-1 to TRBJ2-7; possible D gene TRBD2, 5 bases. The germline V gene encodes CDR1 SGHRS and CDR2 YFSETQ. V gave up 1 base and J gave up 6 bases, with 20 bases separating them. The CDR3 covers 16 residues. Here the CDR3 reads CASSLNRLVGGFEQYF. DNA for the CDR3: TGCGCCAGCAGCTTGAACCGGCTAGTAGGAGGTTTCGAGCAGTACTTC.

The V gene is TRBV6-5, the J gene TRBJ2-1; perhaps TRBD1 as D (6 bases). With 2 bases removed from V and 0 bases from J, the gap between germline ends came to 8 bases. This CDR3 comprises 15 residues. Per the germline V gene, CDR1 is MNHEY and CDR2 is SVGAGI. The CDR3 region is CASSYQGSSYNEQFF. The CDR3, as DNA: TGTGCCAGCAGTTACCAGGGGAGCTCCTACAATGAGCAGTTCTTC.

The V call is TRBV25-1, the J call TRBJ2-7; 9 nucleotides line up with TRBD1. V shed 4 bases and J 7 bases; nucleotides not matched to a gene: 11. Germline V gene sequence: CDR1 MGHDK, CDR2 SYGVNS. CDR3 length equals 15 residues. CDR3 protein: CASSVSGTGLREQYF. Here the CDR3 DNA reads TGTGCCAGCAGTGTTTCCGGGACAGGGCTTAGGGAGCAGTACTTC.